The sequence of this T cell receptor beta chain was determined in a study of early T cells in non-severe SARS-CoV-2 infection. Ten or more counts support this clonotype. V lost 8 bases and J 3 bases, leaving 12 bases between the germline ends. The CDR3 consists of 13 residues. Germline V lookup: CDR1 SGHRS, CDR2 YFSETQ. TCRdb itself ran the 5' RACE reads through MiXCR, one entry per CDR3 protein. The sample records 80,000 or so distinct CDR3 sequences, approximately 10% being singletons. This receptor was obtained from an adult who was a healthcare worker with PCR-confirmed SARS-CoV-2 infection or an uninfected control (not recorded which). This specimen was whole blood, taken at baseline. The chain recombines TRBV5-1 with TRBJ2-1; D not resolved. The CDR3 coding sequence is TGCGCCAGTAGCCTTTCAGACTACAATGAGCAGTTCTTC. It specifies CASSLSDYNEQFF.